These 27 T cell receptor beta chains were all obtained from the same sample, sequenced in a study of regulatory T cells in long-lasting Graves disease. Indicated time point: newly diagnosed GD, antithyroid drugs for less than 3 months. The TCR library was made from RNA extracted from PBMCs. HTBI primers from iRepertoire and Arm-PCR of CDR3 regions yielded the TCR beta libraries. Each CDR3 protein gets one entry after TCRdb re-called the multiplex PCR reads with MiXCR. The data contain 350,000 to 500,000 distinct CDR3 sequences, about a sixth of them singletons. The same specimen was also included in a second study, on T cells in Graves' hyperthyroidism and ophthalmopathy.

This specimen was peripheral blood mononuclear cells (PBMCs), taken at new diagnosis, from a patient treated with antithyroid drugs. Receptor source: a woman aged 25 to 39 with Graves disease.

This clonotype was found a few times. V and J are TRBV4-1 and TRBJ1-4; the D gene is possibly TRBD1 (5 bases). CDR1 MGHRA and CDR2 YSYEKL come from the germline V gene. V lost 0 bases to trimming and J lost 2 bases, with 13 bases between them. The CDR3 has 17 amino acids. This CDR3 is CASSQDGRGGTNEKLFF. As DNA, the CDR3 is TGCGCCAGCAGCCAAGACGGAAGGGGAGGCACTAATGAAAAACTGTTTTTT.

This clonotype was observed at least ten times. The rearrangement links TRBV28 to TRBJ1-1; D is perhaps TRBD1 (6 bases). This CDR3 contains 14 residues. Germline loops: CDR1 MDHEN, CDR2 SYDVKM. V was trimmed by 6 bases and J by 4 bases, leaving 15 bases between them. In nucleotides, the CDR3 is TGTGCCAGCAGCCCGACGACAGGAGTCACTGAAGCTTTCTTT. Translated, it gives CASSPTTGVTEAFF.

This clonotype showed up just a few times. The chain links TRBV5-1 to TRBJ1-4; TRBD1 matches at 7 bases. CDR3 length: 15 residues. Germline V gives CDR1 SGHRS, CDR2 YFSETQ. V trimming: 0 bases; J trimming: 3 bases; junction bases outside the gene matches: 2. CDR3 in amino acids: CASSLGTGPNEKLFF. The CDR3 nucleotides read TGCGCCAGCAGCTTGGGGACAGGACCTAATGAAAAACTGTTTTTT.

The chain is built from TRBV12-5 and TRBJ2-1; 12 bases line up with TRBD2. With V trimmed by 3 bases and J by 2 bases, 8 bases remained unmatched. This CDR3 is 18 amino acids long. CDR1 LGHNT and CDR2 FRNRAP come from the germline V gene. In DNA, the CDR3 is TGTGCTAGTGGTTTCTGGACTAGCGGGATCACGACCTACAATGAGCAGTTCTTC. Translating it yields CASGFWTSGITTYNEQFF.

Ten or more counts support this clonotype. V is TRBV12-3 or TRBV12-4 and J is TRBJ2-3; D is ambiguous. V dropped 6 bases and J dropped 4 bases, with 8 bases sitting between them. CDR3 size: 12 residues. Written as DNA, the CDR3 is TGTGCCAGCAGGAAAGAGGCAGATACGCAGTATTTT. Translation gives CASRKEADTQYF.

The V gene is TRBV27, the J gene TRBJ1-2; D is perhaps TRBD1 (6 bases). The CDR3 is 16 amino acids. Germline V gives CDR1 MNHEY, CDR2 SMNVEV (reference sequence). V lost 4 bases and J 0 bases, leaving 15 bases between the germline ends. Here the CDR3 reads CASSWTGQTTNYGYTF. CDR3 nucleotides: TGTGCCAGCAGTTGGACGGGACAAACAACTAACTATGGCTACACCTTC.

This clonotype was observed at least ten times. V is TRBV5-1 and J is TRBJ2-1, with a possible D match to TRBD2 (6 bases). CDR3 length: 11 amino acids. CDR1 is SGHRS, CDR2 YFSETQ, per germline. V was clipped by 1 base and J by 15 bases, with 11 bases between them. The CDR3 is CASSLRLEMFF. The CDR3 DNA sequence: TGCGCCAGCAGCTTGAGACTAGAGATGTTCTTC.

This clonotype has ten or more counts. The chain recombines TRBV28 with TRBJ1-5; D is ambiguous. Trimming took 5 bases from V and 0 from J, leaving 11 bases between them. Germline lookup yields CDR1 MDHEN and CDR2 SYDVKM. This CDR3 spans 15 amino acids. The CDR3 here is CASSRGSNSNQPQHF. The CDR3 coding sequence is TGTGCCAGCAGTCGCGGGTCTAATAGCAATCAGCCCCAGCATTTT. The full variable domain, with the rest looked up from reference TRBV28 and TRBJ1-5, is DVKVTQSSRYLVKRTGEKVFLECVQDMDHENMFWYRQDPGLGLRLIYFSYDVKMKEKGDIPEGYSVSREKKERFSLILESASTNQTSMYLCASSRGSNSNQPQHFGDGTRLSIL.

The rearrangement joins TRBV20-1 to TRBJ1-1; D is ambiguous. This CDR3 has 9 amino acids. The V gene lost 5 bases and the J gene lost 8 bases, with 6 bases spanning the gap. The germline CDR1 and CDR2 sequences are DFQATT and SNEGSKA (reference sequence). CDR3: CSAQFEAFF. The CDR3 DNA reads as TGCAGTGCTCAGTTCGAAGCTTTCTTT.

This clonotype was detected many times. The chain is built from TRBV2 and TRBJ1-1; 7 nucleotides align to TRBD1. CDR1 is SNHLY and CDR2 is FYNNEI in the germline V gene. The V gene end was trimmed by 6 bases and the J gene end by 2 bases; junction bases not matched to a gene: 3. This CDR3 contains 13 residues. The CDR3 region has the DNA TGTGCCAGCAGGGACAGGATAAACACTGAAGCTTTCTTT. Translation: CASRDRINTEAFF.

The chain carries TRBV10-3 and TRBJ1-6; the D is unclear. This CDR3 has 16 amino acids. V was trimmed by 2 bases and J by 7 bases, leaving 15 bases between them. CDR1 and CDR2 from the germline V gene are ENHRY and SYGVKD. This CDR3 is CAISEGRNAGNSPLHF. The CDR3 DNA reads TGTGCCATCAGTGAGGGACGAAACGCGGGAAATTCACCCCTCCACTTT.

This clonotype was found many times. The gene calls are TRBV20-1 and TRBJ2-2; D uncertain. V lost 0 bases to trimming and J lost 7 bases, with 21 bases between them. CDR1 DFQATT and CDR2 SNEGSKA come from the germline V gene (reference sequence). The CDR3 has 17 amino acids. The CDR3 DNA is TGCAGTGCTAGAGATCTTGCGGTGGGCCCCCTGGTCGGGGAGCTGTTTTTT. This gives the protein CSARDLAVGPLVGELFF.

This clonotype was seen repeatedly, ten times or more. The chain uses TRBV29-1 and TRBJ1-2, with D perhaps TRBD1 (6 bases). Per the germline V gene, CDR1 is SQVTM and CDR2 is ANQGSEA. The CDR3 is 11 residues long. V lost 8 bases, J lost 8 bases, and 15 bases lay in between. CDR3 protein: CSISQGNGYTF. CDR3 sequence (DNA): TGCAGCATATCCCAGGGGAACGGCTACACCTTC.

To note about this clonotype: This could be a read error, since a much larger clone is one nucleotide away. This rearrangement joins TRBV27 to TRBJ2-5; 10 bases line up with TRBD2. The CDR3 is 16 residues long. V trimming: 8 bases; J trimming: 3 bases; junction bases outside the gene matches: 12. Germline loops: CDR1 MNHEY, CDR2 SMNVEV (reference sequence). DNA for the CDR3: TGTGCCAGCGGCTCTGATCTCACTAGCGGGGAAGAGACCCAGTACTTC. Amino acids: CASGSDLTSGEETQYF.

This clonotype was seen more than once but under ten times. The J gene is TRBJ1-5, the V gene TRBV14; 7 positions agree with TRBD1. Germline V gene lookup returns CDR1 SGHDN and CDR2 FVKESK. After removal of 2 bases from V and 13 bases from J, the junction contained 8 bases not matched to a gene. The CDR3 is 13 amino acids. The CDR3 DNA follows: TGTGCCAGCAGCCAAACCCGGACAGGCCCTCAGCATTTT. This translates into CASSQTRTGPQHF.

This clonotype was detected ten times or more. The gene calls are TRBV5-1 and TRBJ1-5; maybe TRBD1 (6 bases). CDR1 SGHRS and CDR2 YFSETQ come from the germline V gene. This CDR3 is built from 15 residues. Trimming pared 0 bases from V and 1 base from J, leaving 8 bases between. CDR3 sequence (DNA): TGCGCCAGCAGCTTGGGCCAGGGGAGCAATCAGCCCCAGCATTTT. Translated: CASSLGQGSNQPQHF.

The rearrangement uses TRBV5-6 and TRBJ1-1; perhaps TRBD1 as D (5 bases). The ends were cut back, 6 bases at V and 6 bases at J, with 21 bases in the middle. Germline V gives CDR1 SGHDT, CDR2 YYEEEE. The CDR3 is 15 residues long. The CDR3 nucleotides are TGTGCCAGCACTCCACGTGGGGGGATTAACGCTGAAGCTTTCTTT. Protein product: CASTPRGGINAEAFF. Looking up the rest from reference TRBV5-6 and TRBJ1-1 gives the full variable domain: DAGVTQSPTHLIKTRGQQVTLRCSPKSGHDTVSWYQQALGQGPQFIFQYYEEEERQRGNFPDRFSGHQFPNYSSELNVNALLLGDSALYLCASTPRGGINAEAFFGQGTRLTVV.

This clonotype was counted many times. The chain recombines TRBV20-1 with TRBJ2-5, with D unresolved. The V and J ends lost 4 bases and 4 bases respectively, with 10 bases between them. Looked up from germline, CDR1 is DFQATT and CDR2 is SNEGSKA (reference sequence). CDR3 length: 12 residues. CDR3 loop: CSANTDTETQYF. CDR3 sequence (DNA): TGCAGTGCTAATACCGACACAGAGACCCAGTACTTC.

The genes are TRBV7-9 and TRBJ2-7; 10 positions agree with TRBD1. The germline CDR1 and CDR2 sequences are SEHNR and FQNEAQ (reference sequence). The CDR3 contains 17 residues. Trimming cost V 3 bases and J 4 bases; bases outside gene matches: 12. The CDR3 reads CASSFAPPRQGAYEQYF. In DNA form, the CDR3 reads TGTGCCAGCAGCTTCGCTCCCCCAAGACAGGGGGCTTACGAGCAGTACTTC.

This clonotype was counted once. The chain carries TRBV11-2 and TRBJ2-3, with D perhaps matching TRBD1 or TRBD2 (5 bases each). Trimming pared 11 bases from V and 4 bases from J, leaving 10 bases between. CDR3 length: 11 amino acids. Germline-derived CDR1 and CDR2 are SGHAT and FQNNGV. Here the CDR3 DNA reads TGTGCCGGGACCGCACCAGATACGCAGTATTTT. This encodes CAGTAPDTQYF.

The chain combines TRBV24-1 with TRBJ2-4; a possible D gene is TRBD2 (5 bases). Trimming shortened V by 3 bases and J by 0 bases, and 14 bases separated the two germline ends. The CDR3 totals 17 residues. The germline gives CDR1 KGHDR, CDR2 SFDVKD. This CDR3 is CATSDARPGLAKNIQYF. CDR3 nucleotides: TGTGCCACCAGTGATGCGCGCCCAGGACTAGCCAAAAACATTCAGTACTTC.

This clonotype occurred once. This chain connects TRBV12-3 or TRBV12-4 to TRBJ2-7, with 13 nucleotides matching TRBD2. The CDR3 length is 15 residues. V gave up 1 base and J gave up 6 bases; unmatched junction bases: 3. The DNA for the CDR3 is TGTGCCAGCAGTTTAGAAGGACTAGCGGGAGCCGAGCAGTACTTC. Encoded protein: CASSLEGLAGAEQYF.

The table lists this clonotype with many counts. J is TRBJ2-3 and V is TRBV3-1; D call uncertain. CDR1 LGHDT and CDR2 YNNKEL come from the germline V gene (reference sequence). The CDR3 spans 14 residues. Trimming left V 5 bases short and J 6 bases short, with 15 bases between. CDR3: CASSDTGGRDTQYF. CDR3 DNA: TGTGCCAGCAGCGACACGGGTGGTCGGGATACGCAGTATTTT.

This clonotype has a count of ten or more. This chain uses TRBV11-2 with TRBJ2-1; no reliable D call. The CDR3 loop spans 15 amino acids. Germline V CDR1 and CDR2: SGHAT, FQNNGV. Trimming removed 5 bases at V and 12 bases at J, with 23 bases between. CDR3 sequence reads: CASSSSPNFQWGQFF. The CDR3 DNA reads TGTGCCAGCAGCAGCTCGCCGAACTTTCAATGGGGGCAGTTCTTC.

This clonotype was seen only a few times. The chain is built from TRBV4-1 and TRBJ2-2; D is ambiguous. V lost 3 bases to trimming and J lost 2 bases, with 10 bases between them. Germline CDR1 MGHRA, CDR2 YSYEKL. The CDR3 consists of 15 residues. As DNA, the CDR3 is TGCGCCAGCAGCCAGATTGGGATTAACACCGGGGAGCTGTTTTTT. It encodes CASSQIGINTGELFF.

The rearrangement links TRBV18 to TRBJ2-7; D is uncertain. Trimming shortened V by 3 bases and J by 0 bases, and 12 bases separated the two germline ends. This CDR3 contains 15 residues. Germline V CDR1 and CDR2: KGHSH, LQKENI. CDR3 sequence reads: CASSPTNKVSYEQYF. The CDR3 nucleotides are TGTGCCAGCTCACCCACGAACAAGGTCTCCTACGAGCAGTACTTC.

Only one count was recorded for this clonotype. With a far larger clone one base away, a read error is the likely cause. This sequence joins TRBV7-9 and TRBJ2-1; D ambiguous. This CDR3 has 12 amino acids. Trimming pared 5 bases from V and 8 bases from J, leaving 10 bases between. Germline V gives CDR1 SEHNR, CDR2 FQNEAQ (reference sequence). In DNA, the CDR3 is TGTGCCAGCAGCCGGACGACGGATGAGCAGTTCTTC. This codes for CASSRTTDEQFF.